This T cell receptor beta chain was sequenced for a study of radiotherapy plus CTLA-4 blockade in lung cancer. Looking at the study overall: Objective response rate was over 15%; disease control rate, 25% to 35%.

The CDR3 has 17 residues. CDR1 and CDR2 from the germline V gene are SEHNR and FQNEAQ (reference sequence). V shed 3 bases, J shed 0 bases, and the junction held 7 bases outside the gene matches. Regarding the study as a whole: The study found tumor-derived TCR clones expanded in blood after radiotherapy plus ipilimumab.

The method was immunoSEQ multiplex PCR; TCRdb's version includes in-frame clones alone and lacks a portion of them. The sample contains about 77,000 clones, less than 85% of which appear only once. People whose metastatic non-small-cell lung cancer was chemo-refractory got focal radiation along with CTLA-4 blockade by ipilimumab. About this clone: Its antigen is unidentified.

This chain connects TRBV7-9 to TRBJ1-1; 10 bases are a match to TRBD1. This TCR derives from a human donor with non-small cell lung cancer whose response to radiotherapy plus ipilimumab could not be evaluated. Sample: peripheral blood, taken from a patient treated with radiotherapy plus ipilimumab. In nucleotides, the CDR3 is TGTGCCAGCAGCTTTGGGGACAGGGGAACTATGAACACTGAAGCTTTCTTT. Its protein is CASSFGDRGTMNTEAFF.